A selection of T cell receptor beta chains follows, all from one sample in a study of beta chain features in type 1 diabetes. Data came from immunoSEQ multiplex PCR; TCRdb stores just in-frame clones and leaves some out. The sample shows more than 150,000 clones, about 13% of them seen only once. Sample: central memory CD4+ T cells from blood. The receptors here all came from a woman aged 18-29 years in good health. CDR3s include the opening cysteine and the closing phenylalanine or tryptophan. D genes are given only for firm matches. Size tells how often a clone was seen (once, few, many) or the class of an expanded clone, and some rows leave it out.

v_gene	j_gene	d_gene	abundance	CDR3aa	CDR3nt
TRBV28	TRBJ2-7	.	.	CASSPPLYEQYF	TGTGCCAGCAGTCCCCCCCTGTACGAGCAGTACTTC
TRBV29-1	TRBJ2-3	.	.	CSVEVPALLAGDTQYF	TGCAGCGTTGAAGTACCAGCTTTACTAGCAGGAGATACGCAGTATTTT
TRBV18	TRBJ2-7	TRBD2	few	CASSPSGLAYEQYF	TGTGCCAGCTCACCATCGGGACTAGCCTACGAGCAGTACTTC
TRBV2	TRBJ2-5	.	few	CASSVTQQETQYF	TGTGCCAGCAGTGTTACACAGCAAGAGACCCAGTACTTC
TRBV9	TRBJ1-1	.	once	CASKSGMNTEAFF	TGTGCCAGCAAGTCGGGGATGAACACTGAAGCTTTCTTT
TRBV29-1	TRBJ2-3	TRBD2	.	CSVGTSGSVDTQYF	TGCAGCGTCGGGACTAGCGGGAGTGTAGATACGCAGTATTTT
TRBV6-1	TRBJ2-1	TRBD1	.	CASSEAGQGRVGQFF	TGTGCCAGCAGTGAGGCGGGACAGGGTAGAGTTGGGCAGTTCTTC
TRBV18	TRBJ2-1	TRBD2	.	CASSPGRAYEQFF	TGTGCCAGCTCACCGGGGAGGGCCTATGAGCAGTTCTTC
TRBV11-2	TRBJ1-5	TRBD1	.	CASSSTGEGNQPQHF	TGTGCCAGCAGCTCGACAGGGGAAGGCAATCAGCCCCAGCATTTT
TRBV6-5	TRBJ1-1	.	.	CASSGHRRWDTEAFF	TGTGCCAGCAGCGGACACCGAAGATGGGACACTGAAGCTTTCTTT
TRBV4-2	TRBJ2-2	TRBD2	few	CASSQEVSGTMGTGELFF	TGTGCCAGCAGCCAAGAGGTCAGCGGGACCATGGGCACCGGGGAGCTGTTTTTT
TRBV28	TRBJ2-1	TRBD2	few	CASSSHSGIGVNEQFF	TGTGCCAGCAGTTCACACAGCGGGATAGGTGTCAATGAGCAGTTCTTC
TRBV30	TRBJ1-1	.	few	CAWDRRSNTEAFF	TGTGCCTGGGACCGGAGGTCGAACACTGAAGCTTTCTTT
TRBV20-1	TRBJ2-7	.	few	CSGVPSYEQYF	TGCAGTGGCGTCCCATCTTACGAGCAGTACTTC
TRBV7-2	TRBJ1-5	.	few	CASSLAWDSRHPQHF	TGTGCCAGCAGCTTAGCGTGGGACTCCCGACATCCCCAGCATTTT
TRBV7-9	TRBJ2-5	.	.	CASQGQETQYF	TGTGCCTCCCAGGGTCAAGAGACCCAGTACTTC
TRBV4-2	TRBJ2-1	TRBD2	few	CASSTLAGGAYNEQFF	TGTGCCAGCAGCACCCTAGCGGGAGGAGCCTACAATGAGCAGTTCTTC
TRBV18	TRBJ2-2	.	few	CASSLIDTGELFF	TGTGCCAGCTCTCTAATAGACACCGGGGAGCTGTTTTTT
TRBV7-9	TRBJ1-1	.	few	CASSREYQAFF	TGTGCCAGCAGCAGGGAGTATCAGGCTTTCTTT
TRBV10-3	TRBJ2-7	.	few	CAIESTGQAYEQYF	TGTGCCATCGAGTCCACGGGACAAGCCTACGAGCAGTACTTC
TRBV5-4	TRBJ2-5	.	few	CASSLPREETQYF	TGTGCCAGCAGCTTGCCCCGGGAAGAGACCCAGTACTTC
TRBV25-1	TRBJ1-1	TRBD1	.	CASSENADRGKETEAFF	TGTGCCAGCAGTGAAAACGCGGACAGGGGGAAAGAGACTGAAGCTTTCTTT
TRBV11-2	TRBJ1-1	.	.	CASSLERNTEAFF	TGTGCCAGCAGCTTAGAGCGGAACACTGAAGCTTTCTTT
TRBV15	TRBJ1-5	.	.	CATRGAGGNQPQHF	TGTGCCACCAGGGGAGCAGGGGGCAATCAGCCCCAGCATTTT
TRBV29-1	TRBJ2-2	TRBD2	.	CSVPMRASGRAVDTGELFF	TGCAGCGTTCCCATGCGGGCTAGCGGGAGGGCCGTCGACACCGGGGAGCTGTTTTTT
TRBV18	TRBJ2-6	.	medium-sized	CASSPPGISGANVLTF	TGTGCCAGCTCACCGCCAGGGATCTCTGGGGCCAACGTCCTGACTTTC
TRBV15	TRBJ1-3	.	few	CATSRRDSSSGNTIYF	TGTGCCACCAGCAGACGCGACAGCAGCTCTGGAAACACCATATATTTT
TRBV29-1	TRBJ1-2	.	.	CSVRTDSHYGYTF	TGCAGCGTCAGGACAGATAGTCACTATGGCTACACCTTC
TRBV7-9	TRBJ2-1	.	.	CASSRPGGVNEQFF	TGTGCCAGCAGCCGGCCCGGCGGGGTCAATGAGCAGTTCTTC
TRBV4-1	TRBJ2-5	.	once	CASSQEKGPRDQETQYF	TGCGCCAGCAGCCAAGAGAAGGGGCCCCGGGACCAAGAGACCCAGTACTTC
TRBV29-1	TRBJ2-7	.	.	CSVGGTSTYEQYF	TGCAGCGTTGGCGGGACCTCCACCTACGAGCAGTACTTC
TRBV30	TRBJ1-2	TRBD1	many	CAWSVAQGTGYTF	TGTGCCTGGAGTGTCGCACAGGGGACTGGCTACACCTTC
TRBV7-9	TRBJ2-3	.	few	CASSPQGVLSTDTQYF	TGTGCCAGCAGCCCTCAAGGGGTCTTGAGCACAGATACGCAGTATTTT
TRBV29-1	TRBJ2-4	.	.	CSTKGAKHDIQYF	TGCAGCACAAAAGGAGCCAAACACGACATTCAGTACTTC
TRBV4-2	TRBJ1-2	.	.	CASSQGREVGYGYTF	TGTGCCAGCAGCCAGGGAAGGGAGGTGGGCTATGGCTACACCTTC
TRBV5-1	TRBJ1-4	TRBD1	few	CASRGQGDEGEKLFF	TGCGCCAGCAGAGGACAGGGGGATGAGGGTGAAAAACTGTTTTTT
TRBV30	TRBJ1-4	TRBD1	.	CAWTPWTGWDEKLFF	TGTGCCTGGACCCCATGGACAGGGTGGGATGAAAAACTGTTTTTT
TRBV5-1	TRBJ2-7	TRBD2	.	CASSLRLAGGPREQYF	TGCGCCAGCAGCCTCAGACTAGCGGGAGGGCCTCGCGAGCAGTACTTC
TRBV4-2	TRBJ2-7	.	few	CASSQETVSYEQYF	TGTGCCAGCAGCCAAGAGACAGTCAGCTACGAGCAGTACTTC
TRBV5-1	TRBJ2-7	TRBD2	.	CASSYGLAGNYEQYF	TGCGCCAGCAGCTACGGACTAGCTGGTAACTACGAGCAGTACTTC
TRBV28	TRBJ1-1	.	few	CASSHGTRPWGAFF	TGTGCCAGCAGCCACGGGACACGGCCCTGGGGGGCTTTCTTT
TRBV29-1	TRBJ2-5	TRBD1	few	CSVESWTGEETQYF	TGCAGCGTTGAATCCTGGACAGGGGAGGAGACCCAGTACTTC
TRBV7-3	TRBJ2-2	.	many	CASSLGRAGHTGELFF	TGTGCCAGCAGCTTAGGTCGAGCGGGCCACACCGGGGAGCTGTTTTTT
TRBV30	TRBJ1-2	.	.	CAWKSADENLYGYTF	TGTGCCTGGAAGTCGGCGGATGAGAACCTCTATGGCTACACCTTC
TRBV9	TRBJ1-4	.	.	CASSVGDRQNNEKLFF	TGTGCCAGCAGCGTTGGTGACAGGCAGAATAATGAAAAACTGTTTTTT
TRBV7-9	TRBJ2-5	.	.	CASSPGETQYF	TGTGCCAGCAGCCCAGGGGAGACCCAGTACTTC
TRBV6-1	TRBJ2-7	TRBD2	.	CASSAPPGTSGRAYSYEQYF	TGTGCCAGCAGTGCGCCCCCCGGGACTAGCGGGAGGGCCTACTCCTACGAGCAGTACTTC
TRBV6-5	TRBJ1-4	TRBD1	many	CASSYSHRGGEKLFF	TGTGCCAGCAGTTACTCCCACAGGGGTGGCGAAAAACTGTTTTTT
TRBV5-1	TRBJ2-4	TRBD1	.	CASSLGQGANIQYF	TGCGCCAGCAGCTTGGGACAGGGGGCAAACATTCAGTACTTC
TRBV9	TRBJ1-4	.	.	CASSGTLTNEKLFF	TGTGCCAGCAGCGGGACATTAACTAATGAAAAACTGTTTTTT
TRBV19	TRBJ2-7	TRBD1	few	CASKTTGAREQYF	TGTGCCAGTAAAACTACAGGGGCACGGGAGCAGTACTTC